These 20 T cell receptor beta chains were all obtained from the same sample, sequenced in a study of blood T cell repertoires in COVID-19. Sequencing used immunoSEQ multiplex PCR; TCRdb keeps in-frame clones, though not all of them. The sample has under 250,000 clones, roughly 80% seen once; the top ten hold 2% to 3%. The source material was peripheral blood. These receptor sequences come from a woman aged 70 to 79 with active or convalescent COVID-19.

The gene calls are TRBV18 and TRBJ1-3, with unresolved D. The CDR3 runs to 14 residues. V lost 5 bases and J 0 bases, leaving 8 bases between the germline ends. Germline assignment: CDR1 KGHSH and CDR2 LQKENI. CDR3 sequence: CASSVDDSGNTIYF. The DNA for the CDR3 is TGTGCCAGCTCAGTAGATGACTCTGGAAACACCATATATTTT.

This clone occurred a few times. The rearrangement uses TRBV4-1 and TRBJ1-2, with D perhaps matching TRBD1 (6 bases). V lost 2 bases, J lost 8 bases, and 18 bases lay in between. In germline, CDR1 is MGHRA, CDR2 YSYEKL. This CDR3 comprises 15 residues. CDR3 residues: CASSQPDSSVRGYTF. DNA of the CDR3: TGCGCCAGCAGCCAACCGGACAGCTCCGTCCGGGGCTACACCTTC.

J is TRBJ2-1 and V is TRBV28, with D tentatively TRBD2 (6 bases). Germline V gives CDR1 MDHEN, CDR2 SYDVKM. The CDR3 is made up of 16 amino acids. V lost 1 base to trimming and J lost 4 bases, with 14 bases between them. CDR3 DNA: TGTGCCAGCAGTTTATTCTCGGGAGTGAGTTACAATGAGCAGTTCTTC. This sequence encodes CASSLFSGVSYNEQFF.

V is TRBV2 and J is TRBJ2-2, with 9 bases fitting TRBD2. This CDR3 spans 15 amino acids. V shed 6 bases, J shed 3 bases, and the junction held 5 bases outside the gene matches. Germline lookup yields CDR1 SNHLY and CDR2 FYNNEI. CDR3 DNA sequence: TGTGCCAGCAGGCCGGGACTAGCCTACACCGGGGAGCTGTTTTTT. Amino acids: CASRPGLAYTGELFF.

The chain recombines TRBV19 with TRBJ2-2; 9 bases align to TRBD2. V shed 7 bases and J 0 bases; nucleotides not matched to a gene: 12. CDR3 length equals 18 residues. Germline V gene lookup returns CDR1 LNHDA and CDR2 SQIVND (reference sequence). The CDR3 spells CASTIGSSGGPNTGELFF. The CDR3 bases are TGTGCCAGTACCATAGGTAGTAGCGGGGGACCGAACACCGGGGAGCTGTTTTTT.

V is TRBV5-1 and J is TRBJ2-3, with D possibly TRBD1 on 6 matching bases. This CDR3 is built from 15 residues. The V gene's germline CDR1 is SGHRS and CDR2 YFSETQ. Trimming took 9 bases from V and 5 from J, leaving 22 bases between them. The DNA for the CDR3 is TGCGCCACCGCGAATAGGGGGACCCTTGGAGATACGCAGTATTTT. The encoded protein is CATANRGTLGDTQYF.

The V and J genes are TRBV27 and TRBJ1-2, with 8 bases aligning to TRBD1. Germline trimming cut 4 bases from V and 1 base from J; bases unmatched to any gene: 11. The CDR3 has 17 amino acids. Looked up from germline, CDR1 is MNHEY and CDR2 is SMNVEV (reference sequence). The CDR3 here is CASSSEAGGLLNYGYTF. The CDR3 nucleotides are TGTGCCAGCAGTTCCGAGGCAGGGGGCCTCCTTAACTATGGCTACACCTTC.

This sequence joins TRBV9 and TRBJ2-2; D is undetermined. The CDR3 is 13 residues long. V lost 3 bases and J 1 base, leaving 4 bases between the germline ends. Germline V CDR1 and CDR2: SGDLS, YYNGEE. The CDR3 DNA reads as TGTGCCAGCAGCGACAGGAACACCGGGGAGCTGTTTTTT. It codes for CASSDRNTGELFF.

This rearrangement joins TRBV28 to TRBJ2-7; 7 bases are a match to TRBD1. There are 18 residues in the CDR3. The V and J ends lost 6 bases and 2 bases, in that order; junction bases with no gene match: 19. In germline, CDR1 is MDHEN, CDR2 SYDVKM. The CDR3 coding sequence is TGTGCCAGCAGCTGGGTTATGGGTTCCTACCAGGGGGCCTACGAGCAGTACTTC. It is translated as CASSWVMGSYQGAYEQYF. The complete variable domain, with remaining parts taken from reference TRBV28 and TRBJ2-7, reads DVKVTQSSRYLVKRTGEKVFLECVQDMDHENMFWYRQDPGLGLRLIYFSYDVKMKEKGDIPEGYSVSREKKERFSLILESASTNQTSMYLCASSWVMGSYQGAYEQYFGPGTRLTVT.

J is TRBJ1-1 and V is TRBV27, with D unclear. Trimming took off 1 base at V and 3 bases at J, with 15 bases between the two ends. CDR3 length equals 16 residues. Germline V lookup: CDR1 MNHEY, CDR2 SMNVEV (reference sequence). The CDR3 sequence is CASSLFRLGTHTEAFF. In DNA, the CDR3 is TGTGCCAGCAGTTTATTCAGACTGGGTACGCACACTGAAGCTTTCTTT.

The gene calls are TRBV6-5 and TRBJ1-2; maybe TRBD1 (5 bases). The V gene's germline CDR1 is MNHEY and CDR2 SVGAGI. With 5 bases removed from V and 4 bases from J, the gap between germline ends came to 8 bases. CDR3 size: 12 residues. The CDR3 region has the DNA TGTGCCAGCAGTAGCGGGGGCTATGGCTACACCTTC. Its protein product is CASSSGGYGYTF.

CDR3 loop: CASTPWGGQGDEKLFF. In nucleotides, the CDR3 is TGCGCCAGCACCCCCTGGGGGGGACAGGGCGATGAAAAACTGTTTTTT. The rearrangement uses TRBV5-1 and TRBJ1-4; 9 bases agree with TRBD1. The CDR3 is 16 amino acids. With V trimmed by 6 bases and J by 6 bases, 12 bases remained unmatched. In germline, CDR1 is SGHRS, CDR2 YFSETQ.

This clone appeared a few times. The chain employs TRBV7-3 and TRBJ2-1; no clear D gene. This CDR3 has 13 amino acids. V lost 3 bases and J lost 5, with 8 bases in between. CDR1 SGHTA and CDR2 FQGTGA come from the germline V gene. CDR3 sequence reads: CASSFYADNEQFF. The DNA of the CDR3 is TGTGCCAGCAGCTTCTATGCGGACAATGAGCAGTTCTTC.

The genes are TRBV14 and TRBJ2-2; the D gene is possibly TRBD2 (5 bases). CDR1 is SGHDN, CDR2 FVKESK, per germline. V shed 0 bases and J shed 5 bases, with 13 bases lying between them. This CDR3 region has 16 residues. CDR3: CASSQEWRAETGELFF. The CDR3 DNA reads TGTGCCAGCAGCCAAGAATGGCGGGCTGAGACCGGGGAGCTGTTTTTT.

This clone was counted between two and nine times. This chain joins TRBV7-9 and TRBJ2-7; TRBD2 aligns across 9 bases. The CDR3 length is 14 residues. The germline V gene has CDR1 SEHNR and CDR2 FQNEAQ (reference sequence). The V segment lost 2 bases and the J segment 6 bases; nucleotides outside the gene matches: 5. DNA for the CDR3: TGTGCCAGCAGCTTAATCCAGCGGGAGGCCGAGCAGTACTTC. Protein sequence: CASSLIQREAEQYF.

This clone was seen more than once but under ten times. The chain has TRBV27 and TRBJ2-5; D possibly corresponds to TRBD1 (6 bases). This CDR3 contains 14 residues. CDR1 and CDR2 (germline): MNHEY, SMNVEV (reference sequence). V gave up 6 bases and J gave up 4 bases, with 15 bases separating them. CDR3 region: CASSPRDNLETQYF. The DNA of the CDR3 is TGTGCCAGCAGCCCAAGGGACAATCTAGAGACCCAGTACTTC.

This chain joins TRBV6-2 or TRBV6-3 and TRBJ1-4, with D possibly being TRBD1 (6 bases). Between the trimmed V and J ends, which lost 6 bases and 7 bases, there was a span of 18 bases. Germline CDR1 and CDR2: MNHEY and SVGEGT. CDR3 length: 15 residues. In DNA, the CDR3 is TGTGCCAGCAGCCTACTACAGGGTATCGGTGAAAAACTGTTTTTT. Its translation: CASSLLQGIGEKLFF.

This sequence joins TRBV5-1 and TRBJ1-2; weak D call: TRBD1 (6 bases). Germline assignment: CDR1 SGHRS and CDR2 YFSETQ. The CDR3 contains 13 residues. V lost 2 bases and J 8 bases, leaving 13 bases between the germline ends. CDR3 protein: CASSLGAGEGYTF. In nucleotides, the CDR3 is TGCGCCAGCAGCTTAGGGGCAGGGGAAGGCTACACCTTC.

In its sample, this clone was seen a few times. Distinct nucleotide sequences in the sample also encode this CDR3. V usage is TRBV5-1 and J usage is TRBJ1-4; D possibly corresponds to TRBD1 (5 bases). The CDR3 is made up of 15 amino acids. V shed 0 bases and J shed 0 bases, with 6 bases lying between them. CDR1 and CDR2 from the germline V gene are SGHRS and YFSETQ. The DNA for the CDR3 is TGCGCCAGCAGCTTGGCGGGGGCAACTAATGAAAAACTGTTTTTT. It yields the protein CASSLAGATNEKLFF. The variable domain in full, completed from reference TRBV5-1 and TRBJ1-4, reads KAGVTQTPRYLIKTRGQQVTLSCSPISGHRSVSWYQQTPGQGLQFLFEYFSETQRNKGNFPGRFSGRQFSNSRSEMNVSTLELGDSALYLCASSLAGATNEKLFFGSGTQLSVL.

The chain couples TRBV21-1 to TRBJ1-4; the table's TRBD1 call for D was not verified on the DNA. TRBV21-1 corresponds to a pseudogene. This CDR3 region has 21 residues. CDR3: CASSKAEDRGPPGEENEKLFF. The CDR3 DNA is TGTGCCAGCAGCAAAGCGGAAGACAGGGGCCCCCCCGGGGAGGAAAATGAAAAACTGTTTTTT.